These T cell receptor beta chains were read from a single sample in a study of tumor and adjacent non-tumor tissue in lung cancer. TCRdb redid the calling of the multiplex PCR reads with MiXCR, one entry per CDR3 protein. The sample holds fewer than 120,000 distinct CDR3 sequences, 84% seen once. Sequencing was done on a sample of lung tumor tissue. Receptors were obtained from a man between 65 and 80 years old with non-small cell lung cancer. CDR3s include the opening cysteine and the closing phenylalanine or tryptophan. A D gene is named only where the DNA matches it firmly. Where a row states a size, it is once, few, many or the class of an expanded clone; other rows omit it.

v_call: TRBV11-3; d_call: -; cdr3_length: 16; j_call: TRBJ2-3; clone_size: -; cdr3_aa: CASSSAPQNFTDTQLF; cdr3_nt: TGTGCCAGCAGCTCGGCCCCCCAGAATTTCACAGATACGCAGTTGTTT
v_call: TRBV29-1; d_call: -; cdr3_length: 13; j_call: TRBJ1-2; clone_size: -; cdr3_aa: CSAYFLRNYGYTF; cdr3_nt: TGCAGCGCTTACTTTCTACGAAACTATGGCTACACCTTC
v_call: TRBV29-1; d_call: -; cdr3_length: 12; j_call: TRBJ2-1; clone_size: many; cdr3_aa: CSVLPHYNEQFF; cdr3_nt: TGCAGCGTATTACCCCACTACAATGAGCAGTTCTTC
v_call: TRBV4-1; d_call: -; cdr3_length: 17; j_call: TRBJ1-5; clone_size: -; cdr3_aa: CASAKYLTGDSYQPQHF; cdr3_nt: TGCGCTAGCGCCAAGTATCTGACGGGGGATAGCTATCAGCCCCAGCATTTT
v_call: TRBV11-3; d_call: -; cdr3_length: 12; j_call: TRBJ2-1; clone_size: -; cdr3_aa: CACSDRRNEQFF; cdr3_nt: TGTGCCTGCTCGGACAGACGCAATGAGCAGTTCTTC
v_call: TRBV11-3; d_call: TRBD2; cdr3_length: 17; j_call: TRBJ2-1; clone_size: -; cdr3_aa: CASSLGLLAGDRNEVFF; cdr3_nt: TGTGCCAGCAGCTTAGGCCTCTTAGCGGGAGATAGAAATGAGGTGTTCTTC
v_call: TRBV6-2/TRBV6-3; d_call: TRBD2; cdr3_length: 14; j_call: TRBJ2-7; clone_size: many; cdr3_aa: CASNPGLAVYEQYF; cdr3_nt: TGTGCCAGCAATCCGGGACTAGCGGTCTACGAGCAGTACTTC
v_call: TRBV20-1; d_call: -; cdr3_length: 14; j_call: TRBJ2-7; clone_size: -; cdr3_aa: CSARVDGRAYEQYF; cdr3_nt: TGCAGTGCTAGAGTAGACGGCAGGGCCTACGAGCAGTACTTC
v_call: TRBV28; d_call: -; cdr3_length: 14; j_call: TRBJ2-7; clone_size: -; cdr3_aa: CASSMFTSGYEQYF; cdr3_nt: TGTGCCAGCAGTATGTTTACGTCAGGATACGAGCAGTACTTC
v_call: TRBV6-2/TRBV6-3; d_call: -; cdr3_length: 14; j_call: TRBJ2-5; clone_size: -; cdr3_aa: CASIKRYGAGNQYF; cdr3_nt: TGTGCCAGCATTAAACGATACGGCGCAGGGAACCAGTACTTC
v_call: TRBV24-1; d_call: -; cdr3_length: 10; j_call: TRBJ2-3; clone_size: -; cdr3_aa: CAASGDTQYF; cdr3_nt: TGTGCCGCCAGTGGAGATACGCAGTATTTC
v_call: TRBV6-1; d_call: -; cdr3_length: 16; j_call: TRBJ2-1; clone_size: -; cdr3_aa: CANTQGGGTGSNEQFF; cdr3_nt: TGTGCCAACACCCAAGGGGGGGGCACCGGGTCCAATGAGCAGTTCTTC
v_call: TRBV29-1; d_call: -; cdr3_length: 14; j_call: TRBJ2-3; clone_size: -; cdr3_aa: CSARWELGTDTQYF; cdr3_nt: TGCAGTGCCAGATGGGAGTTGGGCACAGATACGCAGTATTTT
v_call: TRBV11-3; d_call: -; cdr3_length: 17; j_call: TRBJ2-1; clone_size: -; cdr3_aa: CASNLLGISGGYNEQFF; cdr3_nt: TGTGCCAGCAACCTCCTAGGGATTAGTGGGGGCTACAATGAGCAGTTCTTC
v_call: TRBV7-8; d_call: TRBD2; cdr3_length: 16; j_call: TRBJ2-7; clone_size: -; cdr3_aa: CASSYSGTRMAYELYF; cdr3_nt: TGTGCCAGCAGCTACTCCGGGACTAGAATGGCCTACGAGCTGTACTTC
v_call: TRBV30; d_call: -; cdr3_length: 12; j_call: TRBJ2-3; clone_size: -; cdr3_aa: CAWQRLTDTQYF; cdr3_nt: TGTGCCTGGCAAAGGTTGACAGATACGCAGTATTTT
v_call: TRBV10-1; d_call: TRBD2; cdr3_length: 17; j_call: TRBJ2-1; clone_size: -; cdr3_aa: CASSDRSGGARYSEQFF; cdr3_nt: TGCGCCAGCAGTGACCGGAGCGGGGGGGCAAGGTACAGTGAGCAGTTCTTC
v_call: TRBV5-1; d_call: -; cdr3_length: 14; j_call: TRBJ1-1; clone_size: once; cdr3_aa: CISSYYRIHTEAFF; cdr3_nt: TGCATCAGCAGCTACTACAGGATTCACACTGAAGCTTTCTTT
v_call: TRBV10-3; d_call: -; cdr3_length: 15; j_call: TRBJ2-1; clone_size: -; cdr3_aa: CAISQKGNSYNEQLF; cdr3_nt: TGTGCCATCAGCCAAAAAGGGAACTCCTACAATGAGCAGTTATTC
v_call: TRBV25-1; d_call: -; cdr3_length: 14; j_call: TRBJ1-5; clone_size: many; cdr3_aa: CASSEWGERQPQHF; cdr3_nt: TGTGCCAGCAGTGAATGGGGGGAGCGTCAGCCCCAGCATTTT
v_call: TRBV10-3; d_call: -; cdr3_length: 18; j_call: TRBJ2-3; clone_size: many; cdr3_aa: CAISNPSRGGGSTDTQYF; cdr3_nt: TGTGCCATCAGCAACCCCTCCCGAGGAGGGGGAAGCACAGATACGCAGTATTTT
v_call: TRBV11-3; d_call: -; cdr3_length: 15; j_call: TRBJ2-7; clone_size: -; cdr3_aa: CASSFVSIRSYEQNF; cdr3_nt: TGTGCCAGCAGCTTTGTCTCGATTAGATCCTACGAGCAGAACTTC
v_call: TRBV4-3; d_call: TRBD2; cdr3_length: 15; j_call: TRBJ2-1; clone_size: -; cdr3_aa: CASCHRPGLDNEQFF; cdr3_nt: TGCGCCAGCTGCCACCGTCCGGGACTAGACAATGAGCAGTTCTTC